This entry is about one T cell receptor (beta chain). The data originate from a study of blood T cell repertoires in COVID-19. J was trimmed by 7 bases and V by 6 bases; bases with no gene match: 7. This CDR3 region has 14 residues. CDR1 MNHEY and CDR2 SVGAGI come from the germline V gene. Original processing methods: By means of reference gene primer amplification, nucleated cell counts were estimated. TCRdb's table, derived via immunoSEQ multiplex PCR, lists solely in-frame clones and lacks some. V and J calls and clone size come straight from that table; D and trimming were deduced from the DNA. This table holds over 100,000 clones, around 80% found once.

The receptor comes from a human donor in a cohort sampled during active or convalescent COVID-19. The sequenced material came from peripheral blood. V usage is TRBV6-5 and J usage is TRBJ1-4, with 8 bases matching TRBD1. CDR3 in DNA: TGTGCCAGCAGCCGCGGGACAGGAGCTGAAAAACTGTTTTTT. Its protein is CASSRGTGAEKLFF.